The rows below give T cell receptor beta chains drawn from one sample of a study of graft-versus-host responses after intestinal transplantation. Generated by immunoSEQ multiplex PCR, the TCRdb table keeps only in-frame clones and is missing some. In the table there are 15,000 to 20,000 clones, approximately 80% of which are singletons. The sample in question was ileum tissue, obtained 95 to 110 days after intestinal transplant. These receptors were obtained from a human patient who received an intestinal transplant, so some T cells may come from the graft donor. Both conserved end residues are part of each CDR3. Fields, in order: V gene, clone size, J gene, D gene, CDR3 protein, CDR3 DNA. A D gene is named only where the DNA matches it firmly. Rows give clone size only sometimes, using once, few, many, or a class for an expanded clone.

>TRBV4-1|NA|TRBJ2-2|NA
CASSQDRIEAGELFF
TGCGCCAGCAGCCAAGACCGGATAGAAGCCGGGGAGCTGTTTTTT
>TRBV6-5|NA|TRBJ1-2|NA
CASRPVQAGTSGYTF
TGTGCCAGCAGACCTGTGCAGGCCGGGACTTCTGGCTACACCTTC
>TRBV28|NA|TRBJ2-7|TRBD1
CASSLRGQGAGEQYF
TGTGCCAGCAGTTTAAGAGGACAGGGGGCAGGCGAGCAGTACTTC
>TRBV29-1|NA|TRBJ2-3|NA
CSVVADTQYF
TGCAGCGTGGTTGCTGATACGCAGTATTTT
>TRBV4-3|NA|TRBJ2-5|TRBD1
CASSPGQGQETQYF
TGCGCCAGCAGTCCGGGACAGGGCCAAGAGACCCAGTACTTC
>TRBV2|NA|TRBJ2-1|NA
CASSGGYEQFF
TGTGCCAGCAGTGGGGGGTACGAGCAGTTCTTC
>TRBV6-1|NA|TRBJ1-6|TRBD1
CARGQGDSPLHF
TGTGCCCGGGGACAGGGGGATTCACCCCTCCACTTT
>TRBV5-4|NA|TRBJ2-7|NA
CASSPGVGSWEQYF
TGTGCCAGCAGCCCCGGGGTGGGGTCGTGGGAGCAGTACTTC
>TRBV9|NA|TRBJ1-1|NA
CASSVDTTGTEAFF
TGTGCCAGCAGCGTAGACACGACCGGTACTGAAGCTTTCTTT
>TRBV19|NA|TRBJ2-2|NA
CASSPQATGELFF
TGCGCCAGTAGTCCCCAGGCCACCGGGGAGCTGTTTTTT
>TRBV27|NA|TRBJ2-1|NA
CASSSLYNEQFF
TGTGCCAGCAGTTCCCTTTACAATGAGCAGTTCTTC
>TRBV4-3|NA|TRBJ2-3|NA
CASSQGGSTDTQYF
TGCGCCAGCAGCCAAGGGGGTAGCACAGATACGCAGTATTTT
>TRBV7-9|NA|TRBJ2-7|NA
CASSLLGHNYEQYF
TGTGCCAGCAGCTTATTGGGACATAACTACGAGCAGTACTTC
>TRBV28|NA|TRBJ1-4|NA
CASSPLGQADNEKLFF
TGTGCCAGCAGTCCTTTGGGACAAGCAGATAATGAAAAACTGTTTTTT
>TRBV6-1|NA|TRBJ1-4|TRBD1
CASSWTGTNEKLFF
TGTGCCAGCAGCTGGACAGGGACTAATGAAAAACTGTTTTTT
>TRBV7-6|NA|TRBJ1-1|NA
CASSPFLMNTEAFF
TGTGCCAGCAGCCCCTTTTTGATGAACACTGAAGCTTTCTTT
>TRBV4-3|NA|TRBJ2-4|TRBD2
CASSPYLLGLAGGIQYF
TGCGCCAGCAGCCCATACTTACTGGGACTAGCGGGAGGCATTCAGTACTTC
>TRBV4-2|NA|TRBJ2-3|TRBD2
CASSQPPSGRWADTQYF
TGTGCCAGCAGCCAGCCACCTAGCGGGAGGTGGGCAGATACGCAGTATTTT
>TRBV6-6|NA|TRBJ1-2|NA
CASSYSFSDGYTF
TGTGCCAGCAGTTACTCTTTCTCCGATGGCTACACCTTC
>TRBV5-5|NA|TRBJ2-7|TRBD2
CASSGTSGIGGQYF
TGTGCCAGCAGCGGGACTAGCGGGATTGGGGGGCAGTACTTC
>TRBV6-4|NA|TRBJ2-7|TRBD1
CASILGQSSYEQYF
TGTGCCAGCATCCTGGGACAGAGCTCCTACGAGCAGTACTTC
>TRBV7-9|NA|TRBJ2-7|NA
CASSPRATSYEQYF
TGTGCCAGCAGCCCGAGAGCGACCTCCTACGAGCAGTACTTC
>TRBV2|NA|TRBJ2-2|TRBD1
CASRVTTGITGELFF
TGTGCCAGCAGAGTGACGACAGGGATCACCGGGGAGCTGTTTTTT
>TRBV7-8|NA|TRBJ2-5|NA
CASSPTPHQETQYF
TGTGCCAGCAGCCCGACACCGCACCAAGAGACCCAGTACTTC
>TRBV7-9|NA|TRBJ2-1|NA
CASSSRTVPIHNEQFF
TGTGCCAGCAGCTCCCGGACAGTCCCTATCCACAATGAGCAGTTCTTC
>TRBV6-5|NA|TRBJ1-3|NA
CASSRGHSGNTIYF
TGTGCCAGCAGTCGAGGCCACTCTGGAAACACCATATATTTT
>TRBV10-3|NA|TRBJ2-2|NA
CAISAPNGGTGELFF
TGTGCCATCAGTGCCCCTAATGGGGGCACCGGGGAGCTGTTTTTT
>TRBV5-5|once|TRBJ2-7|NA
CASSLLEGVRYEQYF
TGTGCCAGCAGCTTGTTGGAGGGGGTACGTTACGAGCAGTACTTC
>TRBV30|NA|TRBJ2-7|NA
CAWSRAIPTFIPYEQYF
TGTGCCTGGAGTAGGGCTATTCCAACCTTTATCCCCTACGAGCAGTACTTC
>TRBV6-6|NA|TRBJ1-2|NA
CASSSGQNYGYTF
TGTGCCAGCAGTTCGGGACAAAACTATGGCTACACCTTC
>TRBV21-1|NA|TRBJ1-6|NA
CASSKGIRRGSYNSPLHF
TGTGCCAGCAGCAAAGGGATTCGACGGGGCTCCTATAATTCACCCCTCCACTTT
>TRBV7-9|NA|TRBJ2-7|NA
CASSLGHSYEQYF
TGTGCCAGCAGCTTAGGACACTCCTACGAGCAGTACTTC
>TRBV7-9|NA|TRBJ2-1|TRBD2
CASSLSSGGLIMRQFF
TGTGCCAGCAGCTTGTCTAGCGGGGGACTGATAATGAGACAGTTCTTC
>TRBV7-3|once|TRBJ1-1|NA
CASSSHSGTGNTEAFF
TGTGCCAGCAGCTCCCACTCCGGGACGGGGAACACTGAAGCTTTCTTT
>TRBV4-1|NA|TRBJ1-5|NA
CASSHDLSDQPQHF
TGCGCCAGCAGCCACGATTTGTCAGATCAGCCCCAGCATTTT
>TRBV19|few|TRBJ1-1|TRBD1
CATGTDQKSTEAFF
TGTGCCACAGGGACAGACCAGAAGAGCACTGAAGCTTTCTTT
>TRBV9|NA|TRBJ2-5|NA
CASSVGGTSFWETQYF
TGTGCCAGCAGCGTAGGTGGGACATCTTTTTGGGAGACCCAGTACTTC
>TRBV5-4|NA|TRBJ1-3|NA
CASSLGAEYSGNTIYF
TGTGCCAGCAGCTTGGGTGCAGAGTACTCTGGAAACACCATATATTTT
>TRBV21-1|NA|TRBJ1-4|NA
CASSLQTEFEKLFF
TGTGCCAGCAGCCTCCAGACGGAATTTGAAAAACTGTTTTTT
>TRBV5-6|NA|TRBJ2-7|NA
CASSYPPDSPYEQYF
TGTGCCAGCAGTTATCCCCCGGACAGCCCCTACGAGCAGTACTTC
>TRBV7-9|NA|TRBJ1-1|NA
CASSATIQGKGSNTEAFF
TGTGCCAGCAGCGCAACTATTCAGGGTAAAGGGTCGAACACTGAAGCTTTCTTT